The 8 T cell receptor beta chains below were found in one sample sequenced in a study of control samples from healthy donors and cancer patients. Assay used: immunoSEQ multiplex PCR; TCRdb lists only in-frame clones, some missing. The sample lists around 110,000 clones; around 89% were seen once. What was sequenced was blood. Every receptor here comes from a woman between 70 and 85 years old in good health.

The chain joins TRBV7-8 to TRBJ2-5; maybe TRBD2 (7 bases). There are 16 residues in the CDR3. Germline values: CDR1 SGHVS, CDR2 FQNEAQ. Trimming took off 7 bases at V and 5 bases at J, with 23 bases between the two ends. CDR3 in amino acids: CASTISTRGARETQYF. In nucleotides, the CDR3 is TGTGCCAGCACGATATCCACCCGGGGGGCGAGGGAGACCCAGTACTTC.

The V gene is TRBV18, the J gene TRBJ1-1, with 7 bases that match TRBD1. V lost 1 base, J lost 3 bases, and 11 bases stayed unmatched. CDR1 is KGHSH and CDR2 is LQKENI in the germline V gene. This CDR3 spans 17 amino acids. CDR3 nucleotides: TGTGCCAGCTCACCACGTTTGGCAGGGGGTTATGACACTGAAGCTTTCTTT. This gives the protein CASSPRLAGGYDTEAFF.

V is TRBV19 and J is TRBJ1-1, with D perhaps matching TRBD1 (5 bases). Germline CDR1 is LNHDA and CDR2 is SQIVND (reference sequence). The CDR3 runs 14 residues. The V and J ends lost 9 bases and 0 bases respectively, with 14 bases between them. In DNA form, the CDR3 reads TGTGCCAGCGGCCCCCGGGGGTTGAACACTGAAGCTTTCTTT. Protein product: CASGPRGLNTEAFF.

The gene calls are TRBV7-6 and TRBJ2-7, with 7 bases fitting TRBD1. Per the germline V gene, CDR1 is SGHVS and CDR2 is FNYEAQ. This CDR3 region has 14 residues. The V gene end was trimmed by 4 bases and the J gene end by 3 bases; junction bases not matched to a gene: 6. The CDR3 sequence: CASSSPGQFYEQYF. The CDR3 DNA reads as TGTGCCAGCAGCTCTCCGGGACAGTTCTACGAGCAGTACTTC.

CDR3 sequence reads: CASSLGRTGISPLHF. Written as DNA, the CDR3 is TGTGCCAGCAGCTTAGGCCGGACAGGGATTTCACCCCTCCACTTT. The chain recombines TRBV7-2 with TRBJ1-6; TRBD1 matches 8 bases. CDR1 and CDR2 from the germline V gene are SGHTA and FQGNSA. The J segment lost 9 bases and the V segment lost 1 base, leaving 5 bases of the junction unmatched. The length of the CDR3 is 15 residues.

The chain couples TRBV5-5 to TRBJ2-3; D gene unclear. The germline V and J ends were trimmed by 2 bases and 2 bases, with 12 bases remaining between them. This CDR3 has 15 residues. CDR1 is SGHKS, CDR2 YYEKEE, per germline (reference sequence). CDR3 sequence reads: CASSLYGSPTDTQYF. CDR3 sequence (DNA): TGTGCCAGCAGCTTATACGGCAGCCCCACAGATACGCAGTATTTT.

The chain is built from TRBV5-4 and TRBJ2-2, with 7 bases that match TRBD2. Losses at the gene ends were 0 bases for V and 0 bases for J; bases not matched to a gene: 2. Germline assignment: CDR1 SGHNT and CDR2 YYREEE (reference sequence). This CDR3 is built from 16 residues. The CDR3, as DNA: TGTGCCAGCAGCTTGGGACTAGCAGCGAACACCGGGGAGCTGTTTTTT. It translates to CASSLGLAANTGELFF.

The V call is TRBV15, the J call TRBJ2-1, with D maybe TRBD1 (8 bases). In germline, CDR1 is LNHNV, CDR2 YYDKDF (reference sequence). The CDR3 length is 15 residues. Between the trimmed V and J ends, which lost 3 bases and 9 bases, there was a span of 18 bases. Here the CDR3 reads CATSRGGQGASEQFF. CDR3 bases: TGTGCCACCAGCAGGGGGGGGCAGGGGGCCTCTGAGCAGTTCTTC.